Many counts were recorded for the clone carrying this T cell receptor beta chain. Its specificity is not known. Study conclusions and caveats: Greatest tumor Treg TCR overlap was with tumor naive CD4+ cells.

Constant-region reverse primers amplified full-length variable regions, followed by semi-nested Nested Universal Primer A PCR. TCRdb reanalysed the 5' RACE reads using MiXCR and keeps one entry per CDR3 protein. Found here are around 34,000 distinct CDR3 sequences, 27% of them singletons; the top ten hold over 2%. CDR1 is SNHLY and CDR2 is FYNNEI in the germline V gene. The germline V and J ends were trimmed by 6 bases and 4 bases, with 18 bases remaining between them. The CDR3 has 16 residues. Cells sorted as Tregs were CD4+, CD25+ and CD127-/low. Sequencing was carried out using tumor-infiltrating Tregs sorted from the breast tumor. The clonotype originates from a female donor with breast cancer. The genes are TRBV2 and TRBJ2-2, with D unclear. The DNA of the CDR3 is TGTGCCAGCAGCGCCCCGTCGGGTGCCCTCACCGGGGAGCTGTTTTTT. Translated, it gives CASSAPSGALTGELFF.